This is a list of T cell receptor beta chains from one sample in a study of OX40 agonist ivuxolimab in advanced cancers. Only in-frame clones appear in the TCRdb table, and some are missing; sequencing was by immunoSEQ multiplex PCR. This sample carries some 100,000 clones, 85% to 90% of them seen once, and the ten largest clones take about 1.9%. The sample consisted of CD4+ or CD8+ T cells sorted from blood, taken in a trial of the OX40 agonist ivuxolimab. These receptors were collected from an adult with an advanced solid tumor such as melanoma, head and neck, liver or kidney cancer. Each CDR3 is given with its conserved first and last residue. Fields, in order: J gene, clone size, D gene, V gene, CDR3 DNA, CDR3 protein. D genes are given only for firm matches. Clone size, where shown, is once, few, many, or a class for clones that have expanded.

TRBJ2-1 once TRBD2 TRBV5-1 TGCGCCAGCAGCGAACTAGCGGGAGGTTACAATGAGCAGTTCTTC CASSELAGGYNEQFF
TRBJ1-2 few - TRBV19 TGTGCCAGTAGTACTGACCCCATGAGTAACTATGGCTACACCTTC CASSTDPMSNYGYTF
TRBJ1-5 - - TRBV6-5 TGTGCCAGCACCCACACTCAGGGTCAGCCCCAGCATTTT CASTHTQGQPQHF
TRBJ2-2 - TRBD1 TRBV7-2 TGTGCCAGCAGCCGGACAGGGGCGGCCGGGGAGCTGTTTTTT CASSRTGAAGELFF
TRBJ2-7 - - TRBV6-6 TGTGCCAGCAGTTACCTGGGAAACCTTTACGAGCAGTACTTC CASSYLGNLYEQYF
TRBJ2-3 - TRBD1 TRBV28 TGTGCCAGCAGGGGACAGGGCACAGATACGCAGTATTTT CASRGQGTDTQYF
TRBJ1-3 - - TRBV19 TGTGCCAGTAGTTTGTGGGCAGACTCTGGAAACACCATATATTTT CASSLWADSGNTIYF
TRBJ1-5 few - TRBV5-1 TGCGCCAGCAGCTCCCACCCGGATCAGCCCCAGCATTTT CASSSHPDQPQHF
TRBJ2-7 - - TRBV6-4 TGTGCCAACACCAAAAGGGGTCCCACCTACGAGCAGTACTTC CANTKRGPTYEQYF
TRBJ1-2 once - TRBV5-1 TGCGCCAGCAGCACAACAGCCATCTCACGGGGCTACACCTTC CASSTTAISRGYTF
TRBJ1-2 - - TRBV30 TGTGCCTTGGAGAAAACGGGACACTATGGCTACACCTTC CALEKTGHYGYTF
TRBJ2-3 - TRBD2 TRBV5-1 TGCGCCAGCAGCTTGGGACTAGCGGGAGGGGTAGATACGCAGTATTTT CASSLGLAGGVDTQYF
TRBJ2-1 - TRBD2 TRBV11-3 TGTGCCAGCAGCTGGACTAGCGGGGTAGGGGGTGAGCAGTTCTTC CASSWTSGVGGEQFF
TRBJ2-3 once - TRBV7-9 TGTGCCAGCAGCCAGCGACAGGACTACACAGATACGCAGTATTTT CASSQRQDYTDTQYF
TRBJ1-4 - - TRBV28 TGTGCCAGCAGTTTAGGGGGGAGGGCTAATGAAAAACTGTTTTTT CASSLGGRANEKLFF
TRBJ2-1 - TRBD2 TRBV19 TGTGCCAGTAGGAGAGGGGAGGGTGAGCAGTTCTTC CASRRGEGEQFF
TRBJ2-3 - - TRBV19 TGTGCCAGTAAACCTCCTGGTGGCGCAGATACGCAGTATTTT CASKPPGGADTQYF
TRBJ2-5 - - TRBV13 TGTGCCAGCAGCCGAAAGGGCCGGTGGGAGACCCAGTACTTC CASSRKGRWETQYF
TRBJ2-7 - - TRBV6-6 TGTGCCAGCAGCCCCACTAGAGACGAGCAGTACTTC CASSPTRDEQYF
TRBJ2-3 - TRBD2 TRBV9 TGTGCCAGCAGCACAGGACTAGCGGACACAGATACGCAGTATTTT CASSTGLADTDTQYF
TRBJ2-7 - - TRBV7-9 TGTGCCAGCAGCCCGGGACCTCAGAGCTACGAGCAGTACTTC CASSPGPQSYEQYF
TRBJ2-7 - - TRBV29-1 TGCAGCGTTCGAAAGTCCTCCTACGAGCAGTACTTC CSVRKSSYEQYF
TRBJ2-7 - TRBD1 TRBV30 TGTGCCTGGGGGGACAGGAGCTACGAGCAGTACTTC CAWGDRSYEQYF
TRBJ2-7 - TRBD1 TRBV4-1 TGCGCCAGCAGCCAAGGGTCAGGGGGCGCTTACGAGCAGTACTTC CASSQGSGGAYEQYF
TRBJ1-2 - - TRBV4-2 TGTGCCAGCAGCCAAGTGCCAGTGGCGAACTATGGCTACACCTTC CASSQVPVANYGYTF
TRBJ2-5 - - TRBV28 TGTGCCAGCAGTTTGCAGGGGAGAAGCCCAGAGACCCAGTACTTC CASSLQGRSPETQYF
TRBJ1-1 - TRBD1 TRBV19 TGTGCCAGCCGTAAAGCCTCCGGACAGGGTGTCACTGAAGCTTTCTTT CASRKASGQGVTEAFF
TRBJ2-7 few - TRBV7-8 TGTGCCAGCAGCTTAGGGGTGGAACACGAGCAGTACTTC CASSLGVEHEQYF
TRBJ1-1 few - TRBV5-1 TGCGCCAGCACCTTAGGGGGTTTGGACACTGAAGCTTTCTTT CASTLGGLDTEAFF
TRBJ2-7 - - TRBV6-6 TGTGCCAGCAGTTTCGGGACGGGAGCCTACGAGCAGTACTTC CASSFGTGAYEQYF
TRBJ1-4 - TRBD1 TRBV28 TGTGCCAGCAAGGACAGGAGTAATGAAAAACTGTTTTTT CASKDRSNEKLFF
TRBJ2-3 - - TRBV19 TGTGCCAGTAGTATAGCCTCGACGGGCCGGAGGGGAGATACGCAGTATTTT CASSIASTGRRGDTQYF
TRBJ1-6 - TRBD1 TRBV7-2 TGTGCCAGCAGCTTTACAGGGGGTTCACCCCTCCACTTT CASSFTGGSPLHF
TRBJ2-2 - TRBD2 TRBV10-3 TGTGCCATCAGTCGTAGCGGGACGAACACCGGGGAGCTGTTTTTT CAISRSGTNTGELFF
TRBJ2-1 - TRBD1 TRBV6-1 TGTGCCAGCATTATGGGGACAGGGGGCAGGTATGAGCAGTTCTTC CASIMGTGGRYEQFF
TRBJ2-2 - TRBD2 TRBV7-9 TGTGCCAGCAGCACGGGACTAGCGGGGACCGGGGAGCTGTTTTTT CASSTGLAGTGELFF
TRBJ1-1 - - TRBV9 TGTGCCAGCAGCGTAGGTCAGCTGAACACTGAAGCTTTCTTT CASSVGQLNTEAFF
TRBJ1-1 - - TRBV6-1 TGTGCCAGCAATTTAGGTCCAGGGAGGATTGAAGCTTTCTTT CASNLGPGRIEAFF
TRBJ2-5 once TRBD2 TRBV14 TGTGCCAGCAGCCAAGGGGGGACTAGCGTTGGGACCCAGTACTTC CASSQGGTSVGTQYF
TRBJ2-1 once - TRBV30 TGTGCCTGGAGTGGTACTCCGGGACACCCGTCCAATGAGCAGTTCTTC CAWSGTPGHPSNEQFF
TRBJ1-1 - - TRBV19 TGTGCCAGTAGTCCCCAGGGTCCGACTGAAGCTTTCTTT CASSPQGPTEAFF
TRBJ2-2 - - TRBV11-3 TGTGCCAGCAGCTCAGTTTACACCGGGGAGCTGTTTTTT CASSSVYTGELFF
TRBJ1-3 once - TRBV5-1 TGCGCCAGCAGCTTACTACCGGGAAACACCATATATTTT CASSLLPGNTIYF
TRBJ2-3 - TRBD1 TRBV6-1 TGTGCCAGCAAACAGGGGACGGCCACAGATACGCAGTATTTT CASKQGTATDTQYF
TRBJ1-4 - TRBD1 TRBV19 TGTGCCAGTAGTATAGTTGGAGGGGGCTCTGAAAAACTGTTTTTT CASSIVGGGSEKLFF
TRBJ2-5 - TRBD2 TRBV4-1 TGCGCCAGCAGCCAAACGGGACTAGCGGGGTTCCAAGAGACCCAGTACTTC CASSQTGLAGFQETQYF
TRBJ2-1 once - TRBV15 TGTGCCACCAGCAGAGATCATCCGGGTGCGGTCAATGAGCAGTTCTTC CATSRDHPGAVNEQFF
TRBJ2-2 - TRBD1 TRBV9 TGTGCCAGCAGCCCCGCCTCCGGGACAGGGACCCGTGGGGAGCTGTTTTTT CASSPASGTGTRGELFF
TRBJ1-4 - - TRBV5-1 TGCGCCAGCAGCCCGGACTCAACTAATGAAAAACTGTTTTTT CASSPDSTNEKLFF
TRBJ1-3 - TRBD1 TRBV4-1 TGCGCCAGCAGCCAAGGCACAGGGGTCTCTGGAAACACCATATATTTT CASSQGTGVSGNTIYF
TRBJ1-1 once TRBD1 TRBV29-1 TGCAGCGGTGGGACAGTCACTGGGGCTTTCTTT CSGGTVTGAFF
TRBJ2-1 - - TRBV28 TGTGCCAGCAGTCGGGGTGGGGGAGCTGAGCAGTTCTTC CASSRGGGAEQFF
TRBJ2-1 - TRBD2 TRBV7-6 TGTGCCAGCAGTCTAGCGGGGGGATCAAATGAGCAGTTCTTC CASSLAGGSNEQFF
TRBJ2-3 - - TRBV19 TGTGCCAGTAGTACCATTATCCGGGATACGCAGTATTTT CASSTIIRDTQYF
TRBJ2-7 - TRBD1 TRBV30 TGTGCCTGGACTCTAAAGGGGGCCGGATACGAGCAGTACTTC CAWTLKGAGYEQYF
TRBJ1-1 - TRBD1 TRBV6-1 TGTGCCAGCAGTGAAGCGGCAGGGGGGAACACTGAAGCTTTCTTT CASSEAAGGNTEAFF
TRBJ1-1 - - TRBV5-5 TGTGCCAGCAGCTTGATTCGTAGAACGCAGAACACTGAAGCTTTCTTT CASSLIRRTQNTEAFF
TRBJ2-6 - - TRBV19 TGTGCCAGTACACGGGACGGGGGGGCCAACGTCCTGACTTTC CASTRDGGANVLTF
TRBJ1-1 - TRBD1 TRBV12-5 TGTGCTAGTGCCAGGACAGGGGGACGCGGAACTGAAGCTTTCTTT CASARTGGRGTEAFF
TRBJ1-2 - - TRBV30 TGTGCCTGGAGAAATAGGCAAGTGTATGGCTACACCTTC CAWRNRQVYGYTF